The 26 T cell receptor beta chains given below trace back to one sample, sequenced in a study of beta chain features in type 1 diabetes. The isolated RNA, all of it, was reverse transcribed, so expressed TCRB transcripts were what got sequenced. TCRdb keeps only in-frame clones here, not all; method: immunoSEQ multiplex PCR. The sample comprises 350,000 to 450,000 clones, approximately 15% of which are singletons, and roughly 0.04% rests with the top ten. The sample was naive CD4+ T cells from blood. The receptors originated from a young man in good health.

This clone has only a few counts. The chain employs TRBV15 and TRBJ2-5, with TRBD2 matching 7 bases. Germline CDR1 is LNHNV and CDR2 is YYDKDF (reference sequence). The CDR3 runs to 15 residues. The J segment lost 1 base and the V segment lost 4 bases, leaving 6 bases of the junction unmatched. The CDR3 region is CATSIRGGIQETQYF. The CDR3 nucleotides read TGTGCCACCAGCATACGGGGAGGGATCCAAGAGACCCAGTACTTC.

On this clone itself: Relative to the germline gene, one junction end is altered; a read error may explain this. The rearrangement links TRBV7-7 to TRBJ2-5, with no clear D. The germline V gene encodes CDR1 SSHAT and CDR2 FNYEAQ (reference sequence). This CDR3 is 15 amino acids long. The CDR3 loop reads CASSLDLGSRETQYF. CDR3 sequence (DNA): TGTGCTAGCAGCTTAGATTTGGGTAGCCGAGAGACCCAGTACTTC.

The CDR3, as DNA: TGTGCCAGCAGTGAAGCGGGCCTAAAGAATTCACCCCTCCACTTT. This codes for CASSEAGLKNSPLHF. This rearrangement joins TRBV2 to TRBJ1-6; D uncertain. Germline CDR1 and CDR2: SNHLY and FYNNEI. Trimming shortened V by 0 bases and J by 7 bases, and 10 bases separated the two germline ends. This CDR3 is 15 amino acids long.

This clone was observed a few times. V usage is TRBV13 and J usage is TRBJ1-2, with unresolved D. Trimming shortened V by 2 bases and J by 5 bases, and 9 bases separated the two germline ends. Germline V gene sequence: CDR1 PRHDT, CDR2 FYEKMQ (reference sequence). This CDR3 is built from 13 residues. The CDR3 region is CASSLRTPYGYTF. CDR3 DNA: TGTGCCAGCAGCTTACGGACTCCATATGGCTACACCTTC.

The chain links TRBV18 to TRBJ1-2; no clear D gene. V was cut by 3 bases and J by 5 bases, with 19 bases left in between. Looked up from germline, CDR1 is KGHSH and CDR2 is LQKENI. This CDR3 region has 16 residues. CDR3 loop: CASSPNVGPWGYGYTF. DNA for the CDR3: TGTGCCAGCTCACCCAATGTTGGGCCCTGGGGATATGGCTACACCTTC.

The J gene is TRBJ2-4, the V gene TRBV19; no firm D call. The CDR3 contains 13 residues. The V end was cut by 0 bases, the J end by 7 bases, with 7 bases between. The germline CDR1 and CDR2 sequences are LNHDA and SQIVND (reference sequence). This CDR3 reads CASSIEGNNIQYF. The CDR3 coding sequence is TGTGCCAGTAGTATAGAGGGAAATAACATTCAGTACTTC.

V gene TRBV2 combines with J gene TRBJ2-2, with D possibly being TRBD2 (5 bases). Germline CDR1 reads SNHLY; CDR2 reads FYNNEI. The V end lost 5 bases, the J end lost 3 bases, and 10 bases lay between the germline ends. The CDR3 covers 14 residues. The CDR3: CASSSMRDTGELFF. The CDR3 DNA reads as TGTGCCAGCAGTTCCATGAGGGACACCGGGGAGCTGTTTTTT. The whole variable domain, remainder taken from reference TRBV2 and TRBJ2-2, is EPEVTQTPSHQVTQMGQEVILRCVPISNHLYFYWYRQILGQKVEFLVSFYNNEISEKSEIFDDQFSVERPDGSNFTLKIRSTKLEDSAMYFCASSSMRDTGELFFGEGSRLTVL.

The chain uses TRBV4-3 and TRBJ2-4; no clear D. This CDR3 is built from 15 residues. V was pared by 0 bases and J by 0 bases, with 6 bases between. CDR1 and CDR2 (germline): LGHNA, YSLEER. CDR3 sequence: CASSQDSKAKNIQYF. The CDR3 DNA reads TGCGCCAGCAGCCAAGATAGTAAAGCCAAAAACATTCAGTACTTC.

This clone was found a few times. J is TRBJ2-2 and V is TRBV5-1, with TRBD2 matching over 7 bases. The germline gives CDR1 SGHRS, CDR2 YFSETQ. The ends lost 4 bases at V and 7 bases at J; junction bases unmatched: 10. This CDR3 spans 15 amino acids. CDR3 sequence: CASSESSGGSGELFF. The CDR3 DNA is TGCGCCAGCAGCGAATCTAGCGGAGGCAGCGGGGAGCTGTTTTTT.

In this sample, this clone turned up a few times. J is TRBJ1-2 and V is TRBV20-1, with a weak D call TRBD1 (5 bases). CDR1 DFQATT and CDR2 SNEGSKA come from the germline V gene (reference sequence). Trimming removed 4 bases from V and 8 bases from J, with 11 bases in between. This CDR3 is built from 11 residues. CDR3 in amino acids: CSAKGRVGYTF. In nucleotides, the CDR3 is TGCAGTGCTAAAGGCAGGGTGGGCTACACCTTC.

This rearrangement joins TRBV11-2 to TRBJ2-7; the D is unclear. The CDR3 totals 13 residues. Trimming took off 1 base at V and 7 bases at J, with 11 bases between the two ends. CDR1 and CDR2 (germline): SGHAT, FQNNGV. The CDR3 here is CASSLGFSFEQYF. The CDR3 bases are TGTGCCAGCAGCTTAGGCTTCTCGTTTGAGCAGTACTTC. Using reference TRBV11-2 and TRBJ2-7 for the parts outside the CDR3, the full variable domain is EAGVAQSPRYKIIEKRQSVAFWCNPISGHATLYWYQQILGQGPKLLIQFQNNGVVDDSQLPKDRFSAERLKGVDSTLKIQPAKLEDSAVYLCASSLGFSFEQYFGPGTRLTVT.

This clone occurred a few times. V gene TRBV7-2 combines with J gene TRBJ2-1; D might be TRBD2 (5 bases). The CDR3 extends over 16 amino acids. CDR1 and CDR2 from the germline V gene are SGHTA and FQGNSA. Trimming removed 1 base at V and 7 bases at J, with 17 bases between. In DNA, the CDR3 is TGTGCCAGCAGCTTAGTAGGGAGTTATATTGGGAATGAGCAGTTCTTC. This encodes CASSLVGSYIGNEQFF.

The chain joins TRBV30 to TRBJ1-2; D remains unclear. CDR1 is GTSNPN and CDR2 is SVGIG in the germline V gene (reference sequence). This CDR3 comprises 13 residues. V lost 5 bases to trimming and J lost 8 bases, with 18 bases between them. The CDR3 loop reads CAWGRPTAIGYTF. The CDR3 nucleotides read TGTGCCTGGGGCCGACCCACAGCGATAGGCTACACCTTC.

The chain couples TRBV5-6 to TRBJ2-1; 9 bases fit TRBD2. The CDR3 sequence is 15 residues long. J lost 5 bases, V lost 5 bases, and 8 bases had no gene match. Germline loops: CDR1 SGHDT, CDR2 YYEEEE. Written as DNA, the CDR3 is TGTGCCAGCAGTCCCGGACTAGCGAGAGACAATGAGCAGTTCTTC. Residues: CASSPGLARDNEQFF.

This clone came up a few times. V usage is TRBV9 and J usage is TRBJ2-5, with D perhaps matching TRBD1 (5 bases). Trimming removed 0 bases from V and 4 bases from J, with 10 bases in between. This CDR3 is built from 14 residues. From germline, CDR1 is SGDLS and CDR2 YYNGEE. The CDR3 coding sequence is TGTGCCAGCAGCGTAGAGGGGCTCTCAGAGACCCAGTACTTC. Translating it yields CASSVEGLSETQYF.

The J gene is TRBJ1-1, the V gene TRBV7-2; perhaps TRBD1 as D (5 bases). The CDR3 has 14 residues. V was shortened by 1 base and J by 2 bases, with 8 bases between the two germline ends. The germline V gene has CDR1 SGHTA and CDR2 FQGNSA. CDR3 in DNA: TGTGCCAGCAGCTTAGAAGGGGCCAACACTGAAGCTTTCTTT. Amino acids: CASSLEGANTEAFF.

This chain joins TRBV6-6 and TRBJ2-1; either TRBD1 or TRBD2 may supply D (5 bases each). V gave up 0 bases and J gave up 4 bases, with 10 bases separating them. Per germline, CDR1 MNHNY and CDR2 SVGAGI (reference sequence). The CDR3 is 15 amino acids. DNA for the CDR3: TGTGCCAGCAGTTACTCCGGGGACCATTACAATGAGCAGTTCTTC. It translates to CASSYSGDHYNEQFF.

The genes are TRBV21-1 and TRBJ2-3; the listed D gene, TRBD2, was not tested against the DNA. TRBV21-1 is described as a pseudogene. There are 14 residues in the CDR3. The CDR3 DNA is TGTGCCAGCATAACGGGGGGGCAGGCAGATACGCAGTATTTT. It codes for CASITGGQADTQYF.

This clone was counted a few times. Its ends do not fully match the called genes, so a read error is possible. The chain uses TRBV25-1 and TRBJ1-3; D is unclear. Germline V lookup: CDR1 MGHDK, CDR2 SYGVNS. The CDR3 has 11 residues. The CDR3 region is CASSEGSTIYF. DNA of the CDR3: TGTGCCAGCAGTGAGGGAAGCACCATATATTTT.

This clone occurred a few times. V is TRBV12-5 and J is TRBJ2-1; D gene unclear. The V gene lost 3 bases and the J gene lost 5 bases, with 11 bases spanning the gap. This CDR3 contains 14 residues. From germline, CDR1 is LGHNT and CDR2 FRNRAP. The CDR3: CASGFGNKHNEQFF. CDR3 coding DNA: TGTGCTAGTGGTTTTGGGAATAAGCACAATGAGCAGTTCTTC.

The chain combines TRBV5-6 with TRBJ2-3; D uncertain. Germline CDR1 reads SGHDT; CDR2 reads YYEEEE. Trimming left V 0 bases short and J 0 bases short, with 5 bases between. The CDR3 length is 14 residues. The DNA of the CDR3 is TGTGCCAGCAGCTTGGCCCTCAGCACAGATACGCAGTATTTT. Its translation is CASSLALSTDTQYF. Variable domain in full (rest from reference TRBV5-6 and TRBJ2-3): DAGVTQSPTHLIKTRGQQVTLRCSPKSGHDTVSWYQQALGQGPQFIFQYYEEEERQRGNFPDRFSGHQFPNYSSELNVNALLLGDSALYLCASSLALSTDTQYFGPGTRLTVL.

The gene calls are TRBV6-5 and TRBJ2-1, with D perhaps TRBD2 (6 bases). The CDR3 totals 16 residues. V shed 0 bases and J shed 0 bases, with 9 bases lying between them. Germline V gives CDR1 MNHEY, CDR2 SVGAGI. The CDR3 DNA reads TGTGCCAGCAGTTACTCCCTCGGGAGCTCCTACAATGAGCAGTTCTTC. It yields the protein CASSYSLGSSYNEQFF.

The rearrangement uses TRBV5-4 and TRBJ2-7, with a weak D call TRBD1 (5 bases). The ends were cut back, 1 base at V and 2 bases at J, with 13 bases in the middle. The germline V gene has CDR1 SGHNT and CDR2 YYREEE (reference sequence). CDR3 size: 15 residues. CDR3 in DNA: TGTGCCAGCAGCTTGCACACAGGAAGCCCCTACGAGCAGTACGTC. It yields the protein CASSLHTGSPYEQYV.

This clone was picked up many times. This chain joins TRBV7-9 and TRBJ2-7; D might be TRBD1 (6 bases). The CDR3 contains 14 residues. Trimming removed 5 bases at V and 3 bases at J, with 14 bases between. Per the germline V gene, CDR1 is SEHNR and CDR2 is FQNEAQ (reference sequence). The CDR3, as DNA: TGTGCCAGCAGCCCCCCAGAGGGGGTCTACGAGCAGTACGTC. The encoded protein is CASSPPEGVYEQYV.

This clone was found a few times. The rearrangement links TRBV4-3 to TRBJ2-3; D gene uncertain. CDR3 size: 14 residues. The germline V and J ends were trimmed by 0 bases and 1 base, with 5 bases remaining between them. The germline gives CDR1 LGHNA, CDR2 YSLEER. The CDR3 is CASSQESRTDTQYF. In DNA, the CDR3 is TGCGCCAGCAGCCAAGAGTCTCGCACAGATACGCAGTATTTT.

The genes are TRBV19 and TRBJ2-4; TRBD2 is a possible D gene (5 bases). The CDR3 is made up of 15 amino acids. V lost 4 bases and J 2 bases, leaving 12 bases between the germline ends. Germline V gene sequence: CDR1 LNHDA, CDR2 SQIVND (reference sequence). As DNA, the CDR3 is TGTGCCAGTAGTAGATCCGGGAATCCCAAAAACATTCAGTACTTC. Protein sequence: CASSRSGNPKNIQYF.